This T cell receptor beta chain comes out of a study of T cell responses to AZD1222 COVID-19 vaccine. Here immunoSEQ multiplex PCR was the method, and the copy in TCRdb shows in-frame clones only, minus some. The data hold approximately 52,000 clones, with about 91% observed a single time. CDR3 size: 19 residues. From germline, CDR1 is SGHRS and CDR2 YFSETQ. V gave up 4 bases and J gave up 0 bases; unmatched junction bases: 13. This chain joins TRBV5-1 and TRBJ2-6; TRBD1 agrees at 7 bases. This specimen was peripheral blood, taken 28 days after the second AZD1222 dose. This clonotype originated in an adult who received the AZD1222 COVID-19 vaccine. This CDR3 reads CASSVAPAGGVSGANVLTF. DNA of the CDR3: TGCGCCAGCAGCGTGGCCCCGGCAGGGGGTGTCTCTGGGGCCAACGTCCTGACTTTC. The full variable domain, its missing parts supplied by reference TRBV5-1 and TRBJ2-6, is KAGVTQTPRYLIKTRGQQVTLSCSPISGHRSVSWYQQTPGQGLQFLFEYFSETQRNKGNFPGRFSGRQFSNSRSEMNVSTLELGDSALYLCASSVAPAGGVSGANVLTFGAGSRLTVL.